The 20 T cell receptor beta chains below all came from one sample that was sequenced in a study of metastatic and nonmetastatic thyroid tumors. Thyroid surgery had not been preceded by any treatment in any patient. With MiXCR, TCRdb called clones anew from the PCR reads. Found here are thousands of clones, around a fifth of them singletons; the top ten hold approximately 25%. Sequencing input: adjacent normal tissue. These TCRs come from a male donor with papillary thyroid cancer or a benign thyroid nodule (not recorded which). Some clones in this sample may be carry-over from other donors' samples.

This clone is judged large. The J gene is TRBJ2-7, the V gene TRBV2; D not resolved. CDR1 SNHLY and CDR2 FYNNEI come from the germline V gene. V was cut by 5 bases and J by 3 bases, with 14 bases left in between. The CDR3 spans 14 residues. The CDR3 nucleotides read TGTGCCAGCAGTAGAGGCCCATCAGACTACGAGCAGTACTTC. Its translation: CASSRGPSDYEQYF.

This clone appeared a few times. This sequence joins TRBV24-1 and TRBJ2-1; D unresolved. CDR3 length: 13 amino acids. The V gene's germline CDR1 is KGHDR and CDR2 SFDVKD. V was clipped by 4 bases and J by 3 bases, with 6 bases between them. The CDR3 sequence: CATSDSLYNEQFF. The CDR3 DNA reads as TGTGCCACCAGTGACAGTCTCTACAATGAGCAGTTCTTC.

The table lists this clone with many counts. Other DNA sequences of this sample code for an identical CDR3. The rearrangement links TRBV4-2 to TRBJ1-2, with TRBD1 identical over 7 bases. The CDR3 covers 16 residues. V gave up 0 bases and J gave up 2 bases; unmatched junction bases: 6. CDR1 LGHNA and CDR2 YNFKEQ come from the germline V gene. As DNA, the CDR3 is TGTGCCAGCAGCCAAGATAGCGGGACAGAGAACTATGGCTACACCTTC. It is translated as CASSQDSGTENYGYTF.

This clone was observed a handful of times. This sequence joins TRBV12-3 or TRBV12-4 and TRBJ1-1; 12 bases map to TRBD1. The CDR3 covers 12 residues. The J segment lost 6 bases and the V segment lost 10 bases, leaving 3 bases of the junction unmatched. The DNA of the CDR3 is TGTGCCACGGGACAGGGGGCGTCTGAAGCTTTCTTT. This sequence encodes CATGQGASEAFF.

V gene TRBV11-2 combines with J gene TRBJ2-7, with 10 bases identical to TRBD1. Losses at the gene ends were 3 bases for V and 4 bases for J; bases not matched to a gene: 6. CDR3 length equals 15 residues. Looked up from germline, CDR1 is SGHAT and CDR2 is FQNNGV. CDR3 residues: CASSFSGTGDYEQYF. The CDR3 nucleotides read TGTGCCAGCAGCTTCTCCGGGACAGGGGATTACGAGCAGTACTTC.

This clone is classed as medium-sized. The CDR3 here is CASSLAPPGTGAFYGYTF. The CDR3 DNA follows: TGTGCCAGCAGCTTAGCCCCCCCGGGCACAGGGGCATTCTATGGCTACACCTTC. The chain has TRBV7-2 and TRBJ1-2, with TRBD1 matching over 7 bases. The CDR3 covers 18 residues. Unmatched junction bases numbered 14, after V lost 0 bases and J lost 4 bases. The V gene's germline CDR1 is SGHTA and CDR2 FQGNSA.

The chain carries TRBV20-1 and TRBJ1-4; 7 bases are shared with TRBD1. The germline V gene has CDR1 DFQATT and CDR2 SNEGSKA (reference sequence). The trim removed 6 bases at V and 5 bases at J, leaving 12 bases unmatched. The CDR3 loop spans 15 amino acids. The CDR3 coding sequence is TGCAGTGCGGAACGCACCGGGACAGTAAATGAAAAACTGTTTTTT. Protein: CSAERTGTVNEKLFF.

By sample share, this clone is large. The chain links TRBV15 to TRBJ1-2, with 12 bases matching TRBD1. CDR1 LNHNV and CDR2 YYDKDF come from the germline V gene (reference sequence). V dropped 6 bases and J dropped 6; count of bases not matched to a gene: 2. This CDR3 is 13 amino acids long. The CDR3 here is CATSGTGGDGYTF. The CDR3 bases are TGTGCCACCAGTGGGACAGGGGGCGATGGCTACACCTTC. The full variable domain, its missing parts supplied by reference TRBV15 and TRBJ1-2, is DAMVIQNPRYQVTQFGKPVTLSCSQTLNHNVMYWYQQKSSQAPKLLFHYYDKDFNNEADTPDNFQSRRPNTSFCFLDIRSPGLGDTAMYLCATSGTGGDGYTFGSGTRLTVV.

Details on this clone: The sample contains more than one DNA sequence encoding this CDR3. The chain couples TRBV6-5 to TRBJ1-6, with 9 bases lining up with TRBD1. CDR1 and CDR2 (germline): MNHEY, SVGAGI. After removal of 0 bases from V and 7 bases from J, the junction contained 4 bases not matched to a gene. The CDR3 spans 16 residues. CDR3 in amino acids: CASSYSRQGGNSPLHF. In DNA, the CDR3 is TGTGCCAGCAGTTACTCTAGACAGGGGGGGAATTCACCCCTCCACTTT.

This clone was detected many times. The chain carries TRBV19 and TRBJ2-1; D remains unclear. V dropped 1 base and J dropped 0 bases, with 4 bases sitting between them. This CDR3 comprises 14 residues. Germline V gene sequence: CDR1 LNHDA, CDR2 SQIVND (reference sequence). This CDR3 reads CASSIGTSYNEQFF. The CDR3 bases are TGTGCCAGTAGTATAGGCACCTCCTACAATGAGCAGTTCTTC.

By share of the sample, this clone is medium-sized (0.01 to 0.1%). This CDR3 reads CASSGTNTGELFF. The CDR3, as DNA: TGTGCCAGCAGTGGGACAAACACCGGGGAGCTGTTTTTT. The V gene is TRBV12-3 or TRBV12-4, the J gene TRBJ2-2, with TRBD1 as a possible D gene (6 bases). Trimming took off 5 bases at V and 2 bases at J, with 6 bases between the two ends. The CDR3 length is 13 residues.

The rearrangement joins TRBV28 to TRBJ1-2; D is undetermined. In germline, CDR1 is MDHEN, CDR2 SYDVKM. CDR3 size: 12 residues. The V end lost 3 bases, the J end lost 7 bases, and 9 bases lay between the germline ends. This CDR3 reads CASSFEDFGYTF. CDR3 nucleotides: TGTGCCAGCAGTTTTGAGGATTTTGGCTACACCTTC.

This clone is large by share. J is TRBJ1-2 and V is TRBV6-5; perhaps TRBD1 as D (6 bases). V was trimmed by 0 bases and J by 2 bases, leaving 16 bases between them. Germline-derived CDR1 and CDR2 are MNHEY and SVGAGI. This CDR3 has 17 amino acids. CDR3 protein: CASSYSSSQGKNYGYTF. The DNA of the CDR3 is TGTGCCAGCAGTTACTCGTCCTCCCAGGGGAAAAACTATGGCTACACCTTC.

This clone was recorded at least ten times. The rearrangement uses TRBV19 and TRBJ2-5, with D possibly being TRBD1 (6 bases). CDR1 and CDR2 from the germline V gene are LNHDA and SQIVND (reference sequence). V was shortened by 3 bases and J by 2 bases, with 16 bases between the two germline ends. The CDR3 contains 16 residues. As DNA, the CDR3 is TGTGCCAGTAGTATTGGTGACAGGCCCCCTCAAGAGACCCAGTACTTC. Translation gives CASSIGDRPPQETQYF. Variable domain in full (rest from reference TRBV19 and TRBJ2-5): DGGITQSPKYLFRKEGQNVTLSCEQNLNHDAMYWYRQDPGQGLRLIYYSQIVNDFQKGDIAEGYSVSREKKESFPLTVTSAQKNPTAFYLCASSIGDRPPQETQYFGPGTRLLVL.

This chain links TRBV6-1 with TRBJ2-7; tentatively, D is TRBD1 or TRBD2 (5 bases each). The CDR3 extends over 13 amino acids. Trimming stripped 6 bases from V and 4 bases from J, with 13 bases between. Germline values: CDR1 MNHNS, CDR2 SASEGT. The CDR3 nucleotides read TGTGCCAGCAGCCGGGGCTCATTTTACGAGCAGTACGTC. This gives the protein CASSRGSFYEQYV.

The rearrangement links TRBV9 to TRBJ1-5; 8 bases agree with TRBD1. The CDR3 sequence is 13 residues long. V dropped 8 bases and J dropped 6; count of bases not matched to a gene: 7. From germline, CDR1 is SGDLS and CDR2 YYNGEE. In DNA form, the CDR3 reads TGTGCCAGTTCACAGGGGGACCGTCAGCCCCAGCATTTT. This translates into CASSQGDRQPQHF.

The chain links TRBV6-2 or TRBV6-3 to TRBJ1-4, with D uncertain. The CDR3 has 14 residues. V dropped 5 bases and J dropped 8 bases, with 15 bases sitting between them. CDR1 MNHEY and CDR2 SVGEGT come from the germline V gene. CDR3 DNA sequence: TGTGCCAGCAGTGGCCGAGGAGGTCGGGAAAAACTGTTTTTT. This gives the protein CASSGRGGREKLFF.

The chain uses TRBV20-1 and TRBJ1-2; D might be TRBD1 (6 bases). CDR3 length equals 13 residues. V was pared by 4 bases and J by 7 bases, with 16 bases between. Per the germline V gene, CDR1 is DFQATT and CDR2 is SNEGSKA (reference sequence). This chain's CDR3 is CSAKGPGDGGYTF. The CDR3 DNA sequence: TGCAGTGCTAAAGGACCAGGGGACGGTGGCTACACCTTC.

This clone was detected ten times or more. This sequence joins TRBV6-2 or TRBV6-3 and TRBJ2-7; possible D gene TRBD2, 6 bases. The length of the CDR3 is 15 residues. V was pared by 5 bases and J by 5 bases, with 19 bases between. From germline, CDR1 is MNHEY and CDR2 SVGEGT. In DNA form, the CDR3 reads TGTGCCAGCAGTCTTACGGAGGCCGCGGGAAACGAGCAGTACTTC. Protein: CASSLTEAAGNEQYF.

This clone is classed as large. The chain recombines TRBV19 with TRBJ2-1; D is uncertain. CDR1 LNHDA and CDR2 SQIVND come from the germline V gene (reference sequence). V lost 3 bases and J 9 bases, leaving 9 bases between the germline ends. The CDR3 is 12 residues long. The CDR3 coding sequence is TGTGCCAGTAGTATTTCAGGTAGTGAGCAGTTCTTC. Protein sequence: CASSISGSEQFF.